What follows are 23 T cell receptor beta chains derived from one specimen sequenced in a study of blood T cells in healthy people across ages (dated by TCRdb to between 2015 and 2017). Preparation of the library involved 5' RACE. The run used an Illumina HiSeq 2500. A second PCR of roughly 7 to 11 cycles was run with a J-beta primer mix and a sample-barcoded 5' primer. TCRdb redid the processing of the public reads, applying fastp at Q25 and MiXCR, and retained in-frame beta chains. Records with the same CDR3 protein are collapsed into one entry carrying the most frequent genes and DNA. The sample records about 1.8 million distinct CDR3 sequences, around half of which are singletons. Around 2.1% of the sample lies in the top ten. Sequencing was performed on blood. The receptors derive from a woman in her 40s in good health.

The CDR3 sequence is CASSGGGASEQYF. The CDR3 DNA is TGTGCCAGCAGCGGCGGGGGGGCATCCGAGCAGTACTTC. The gene calls are TRBV13 and TRBJ2-7; TRBD2 aligns across 9 bases. The germline gives CDR1 PRHDT, CDR2 FYEKMQ (reference sequence). V gave up 5 bases and J gave up 6 bases; unmatched junction bases: 5. This CDR3 contains 13 residues.

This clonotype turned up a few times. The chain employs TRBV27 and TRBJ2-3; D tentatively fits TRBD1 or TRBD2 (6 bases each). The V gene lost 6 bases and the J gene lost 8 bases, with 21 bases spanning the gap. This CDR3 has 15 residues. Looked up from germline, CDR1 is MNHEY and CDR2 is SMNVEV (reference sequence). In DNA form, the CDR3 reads TGTGCCAGCAGCCCCCGGGGGCAGGGATCAGCTACGCAGTATTTT. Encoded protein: CASSPRGQGSATQYF.

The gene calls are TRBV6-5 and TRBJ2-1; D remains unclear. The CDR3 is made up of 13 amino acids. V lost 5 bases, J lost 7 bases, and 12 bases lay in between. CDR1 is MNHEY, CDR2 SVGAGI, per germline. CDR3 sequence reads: CASSVSTTNEQFF. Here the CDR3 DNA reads TGTGCCAGCAGTGTCTCCACTACGAATGAGCAGTTCTTC.

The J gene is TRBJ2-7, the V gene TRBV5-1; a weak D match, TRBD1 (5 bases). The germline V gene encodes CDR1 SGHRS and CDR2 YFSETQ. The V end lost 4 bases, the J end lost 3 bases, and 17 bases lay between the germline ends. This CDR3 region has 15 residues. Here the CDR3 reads CASSGPTETGYEQYF. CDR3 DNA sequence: TGCGCCAGCAGCGGGCCCACTGAAACAGGCTACGAGCAGTACTTC.

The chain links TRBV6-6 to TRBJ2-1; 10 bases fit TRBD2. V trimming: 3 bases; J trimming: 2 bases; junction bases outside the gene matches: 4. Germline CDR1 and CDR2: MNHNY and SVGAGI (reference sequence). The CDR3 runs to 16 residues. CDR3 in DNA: TGTGCCAGCAGTTATTATAGCGGGGGGACCTACAATGAGCAGTTCTTC. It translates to CASSYYSGGTYNEQFF.

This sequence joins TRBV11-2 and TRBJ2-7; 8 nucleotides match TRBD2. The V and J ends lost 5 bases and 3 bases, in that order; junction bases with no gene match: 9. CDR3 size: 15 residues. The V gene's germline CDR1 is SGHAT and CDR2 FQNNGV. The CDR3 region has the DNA TGTGCCAGCAGCGGACGCGATCTAGCGGGCTACGAGCAGTACTTC. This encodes CASSGRDLAGYEQYF.

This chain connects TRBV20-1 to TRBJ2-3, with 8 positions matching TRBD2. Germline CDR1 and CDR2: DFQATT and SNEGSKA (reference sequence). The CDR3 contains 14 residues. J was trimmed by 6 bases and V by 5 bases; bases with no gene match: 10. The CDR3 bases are TGCAGTGCTGTCCCGGGACTAGTTTCGGATACGCAGTATTTT. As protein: CSAVPGLVSDTQYF.

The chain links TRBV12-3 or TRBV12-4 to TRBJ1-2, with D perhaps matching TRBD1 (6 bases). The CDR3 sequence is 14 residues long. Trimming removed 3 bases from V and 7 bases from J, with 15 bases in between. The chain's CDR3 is CASSFGGRDSGYTF. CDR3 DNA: TGTGCCAGCAGTTTTGGGGGCAGGGACTCTGGCTACACCTTC.

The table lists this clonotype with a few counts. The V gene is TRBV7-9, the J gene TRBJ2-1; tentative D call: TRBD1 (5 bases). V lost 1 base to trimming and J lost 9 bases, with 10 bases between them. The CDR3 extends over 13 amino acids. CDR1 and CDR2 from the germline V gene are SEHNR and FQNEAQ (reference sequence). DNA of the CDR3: TGTGCCAGCAGCTTAGACAGTAGGGGTGAGCAGTTCTTC. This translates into CASSLDSRGEQFF.

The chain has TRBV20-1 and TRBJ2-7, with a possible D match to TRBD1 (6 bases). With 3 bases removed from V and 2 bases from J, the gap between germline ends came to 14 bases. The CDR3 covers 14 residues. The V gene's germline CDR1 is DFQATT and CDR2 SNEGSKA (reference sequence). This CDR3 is CSASLAGVAYEQYF. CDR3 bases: TGCAGTGCTAGTTTGGCAGGGGTAGCCTACGAGCAGTACTTC.

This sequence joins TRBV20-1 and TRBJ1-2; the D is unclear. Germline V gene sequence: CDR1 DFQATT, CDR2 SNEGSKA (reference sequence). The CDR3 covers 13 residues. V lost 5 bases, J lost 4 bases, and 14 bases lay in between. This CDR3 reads CSAAALGSYGYTF. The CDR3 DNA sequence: TGCAGTGCTGCCGCGCTCGGCTCCTATGGCTACACCTTC.

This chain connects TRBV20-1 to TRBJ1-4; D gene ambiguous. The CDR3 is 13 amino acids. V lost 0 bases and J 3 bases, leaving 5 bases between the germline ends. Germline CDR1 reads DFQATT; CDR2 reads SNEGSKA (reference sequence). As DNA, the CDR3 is TGCAGTGCTAGAGATCAGCCTAATGAAAAACTGTTTTTT. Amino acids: CSARDQPNEKLFF.

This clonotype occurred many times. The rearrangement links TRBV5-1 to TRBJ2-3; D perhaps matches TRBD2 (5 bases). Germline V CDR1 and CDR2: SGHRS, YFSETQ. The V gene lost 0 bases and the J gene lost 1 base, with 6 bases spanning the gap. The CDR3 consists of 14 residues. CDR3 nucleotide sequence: TGCGCCAGCAGCTTGGAGCGGCGCACAGATACGCAGTATTTT. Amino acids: CASSLERRTDTQYF.

The CDR3: CARNHFRCQVQFF. CDR3 nucleotide sequence: TGTGCCCGCAACCACTTCCGCTGTCAAGTCCAGTTCTTC. This chain connects TRBV10-3 to TRBJ2-1; D remains ambiguous. V gave up 11 bases and J gave up 13 bases, with 24 bases separating them. Germline CDR1 is ENHRY and CDR2 is SYGVKD. This CDR3 has 13 residues.

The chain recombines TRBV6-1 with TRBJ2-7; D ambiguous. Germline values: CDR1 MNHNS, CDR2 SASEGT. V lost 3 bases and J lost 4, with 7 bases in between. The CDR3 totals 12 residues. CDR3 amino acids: CASSDTLYEQYF. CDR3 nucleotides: TGTGCCAGCAGTGATACTCTTTACGAGCAGTACTTC.

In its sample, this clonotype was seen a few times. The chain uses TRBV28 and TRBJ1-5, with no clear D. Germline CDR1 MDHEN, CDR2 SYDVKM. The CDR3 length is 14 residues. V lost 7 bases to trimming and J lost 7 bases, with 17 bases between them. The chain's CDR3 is CASTERGSGQPQHF. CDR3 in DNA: TGTGCCAGCACCGAACGAGGGTCGGGGCAGCCCCAGCATTTT.

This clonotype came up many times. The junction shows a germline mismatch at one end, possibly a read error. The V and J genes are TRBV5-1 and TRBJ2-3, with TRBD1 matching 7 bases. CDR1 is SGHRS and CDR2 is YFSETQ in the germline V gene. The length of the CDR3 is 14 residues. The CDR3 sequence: CASSLQGRTDTQYF. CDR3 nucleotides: TGTGCCAGCAGTTTACAGGGGCGCACAGATACGCAGTATTTT. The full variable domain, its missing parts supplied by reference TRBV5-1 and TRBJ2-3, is KAGVTQTPRYLIKTRGQQVTLSCSPISGHRSVSWYQQTPGQGLQFLFEYFSETQRNKGNFPGRFSGRQFSNSRSEMNVSTLELGDSALYLCASSLQGRTDTQYFGPGTRLTVL.

In DNA, the CDR3 is TGTGCCAGCAGCCACGGGACAGCCTATACAGGAGAGCAGTTCTTC. It is translated as CASSHGTAYTGEQFF. V and J are TRBV7-9 and TRBJ2-1, with 7 nucleotides matching TRBD1. V trimming: 5 bases; J trimming: 10 bases; junction bases outside the gene matches: 14. Germline loops: CDR1 SEHNR, CDR2 FQNEAQ (reference sequence). The CDR3 is 15 residues long.

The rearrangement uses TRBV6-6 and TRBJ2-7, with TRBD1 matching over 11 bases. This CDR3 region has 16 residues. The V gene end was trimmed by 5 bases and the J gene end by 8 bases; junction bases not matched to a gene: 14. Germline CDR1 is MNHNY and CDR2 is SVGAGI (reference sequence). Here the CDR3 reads CASSDPSGQGVGKQYF. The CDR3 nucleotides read TGTGCCAGCAGTGACCCCTCGGGACAGGGGGTTGGGAAGCAGTACTTC.

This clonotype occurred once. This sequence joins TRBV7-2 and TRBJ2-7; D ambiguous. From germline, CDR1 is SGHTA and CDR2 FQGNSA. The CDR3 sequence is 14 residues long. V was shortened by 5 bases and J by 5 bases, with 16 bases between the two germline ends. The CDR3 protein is CASSLGVLRNEQYF. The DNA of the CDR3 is TGTGCCAGCAGCCTCGGTGTCCTTCGGAACGAGCAGTACTTC.

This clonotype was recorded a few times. CDR3 sequence: CATSRDDFTDTQYF. CDR3 nucleotide sequence: TGTGCCACCAGCAGAGATGACTTCACAGATACGCAGTATTTT. The chain has TRBV15 and TRBJ2-3; D gene uncertain. Trimming removed 0 bases from V and 2 bases from J, with 6 bases in between. The CDR3 loop spans 14 amino acids. The germline V gene has CDR1 LNHNV and CDR2 YYDKDF (reference sequence).

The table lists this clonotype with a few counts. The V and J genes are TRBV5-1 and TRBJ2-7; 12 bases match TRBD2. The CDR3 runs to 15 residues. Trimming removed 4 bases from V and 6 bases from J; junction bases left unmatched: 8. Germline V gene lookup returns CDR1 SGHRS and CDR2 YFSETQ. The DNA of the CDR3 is TGCGCCAGCAGCCCAGCTAGCGGGGGGGCCGTCGAGCAGTACTTC. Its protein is CASSPASGGAVEQYF.

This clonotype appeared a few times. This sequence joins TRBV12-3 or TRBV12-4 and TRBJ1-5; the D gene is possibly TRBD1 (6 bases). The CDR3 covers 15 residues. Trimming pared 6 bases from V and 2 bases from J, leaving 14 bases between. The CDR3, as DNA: TGTGCCAGCAGCCCCCCGGGACAACGCAATCAGCCCCAGCATTTT. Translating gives CASSPPGQRNQPQHF.